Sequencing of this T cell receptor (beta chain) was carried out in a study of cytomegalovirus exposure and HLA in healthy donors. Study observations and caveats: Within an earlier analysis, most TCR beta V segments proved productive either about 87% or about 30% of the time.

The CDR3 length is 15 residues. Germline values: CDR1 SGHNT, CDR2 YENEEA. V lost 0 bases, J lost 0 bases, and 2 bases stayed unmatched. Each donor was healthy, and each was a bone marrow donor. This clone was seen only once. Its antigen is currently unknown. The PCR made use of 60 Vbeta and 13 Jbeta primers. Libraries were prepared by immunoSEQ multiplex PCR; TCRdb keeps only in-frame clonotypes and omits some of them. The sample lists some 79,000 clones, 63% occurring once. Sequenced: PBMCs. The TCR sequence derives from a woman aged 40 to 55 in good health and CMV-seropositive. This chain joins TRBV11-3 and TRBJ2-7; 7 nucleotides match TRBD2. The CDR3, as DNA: TGTGCCAGCAGCTTAGACGGGGGGTCCTCCTACGAGCAGTACTTC. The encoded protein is CASSLDGGSSYEQYF.